This T cell receptor (beta chain) was obtained from a study of shared clonotypes between healthy human individuals. Donors, without exception, were Caucasian adults residing in Nashville, Tennessee. Trimming removed 5 bases from V and 9 bases from J, with 14 bases in between. CDR1 and CDR2 (germline): SGHVS, FQNEAQ. The CDR3 totals 13 residues. As for this clone: Its antigen is undetermined.

General study findings and limits: It was only blood that was sampled, and tissue repertoires likely differ. Among donors, the sharing of clonotypes was expected to be influenced by sequencing depth.

Samples underwent the assay at deep level. Some clones are missing from TCRdb's copy, which holds only in-frame ones; the method was immunoSEQ multiplex PCR. This sample yields hundreds of thousands of clones, of which 70% to 80% are seen a single time; about 11% belongs to the top ten. This clonotype was sampled from a woman in her 40s in good health. Some clones in this sample may be carry-over from other donors' samples. The chain carries TRBV7-8 and TRBJ2-1, with D possibly being TRBD2 (5 bases). Sequencing used PBMCs. Here the CDR3 DNA reads TGTGCCAGCAGCCCCCGCCACGCGGGTGAGCAGTTCTTC. Translated: CASSPRHAGEQFF.